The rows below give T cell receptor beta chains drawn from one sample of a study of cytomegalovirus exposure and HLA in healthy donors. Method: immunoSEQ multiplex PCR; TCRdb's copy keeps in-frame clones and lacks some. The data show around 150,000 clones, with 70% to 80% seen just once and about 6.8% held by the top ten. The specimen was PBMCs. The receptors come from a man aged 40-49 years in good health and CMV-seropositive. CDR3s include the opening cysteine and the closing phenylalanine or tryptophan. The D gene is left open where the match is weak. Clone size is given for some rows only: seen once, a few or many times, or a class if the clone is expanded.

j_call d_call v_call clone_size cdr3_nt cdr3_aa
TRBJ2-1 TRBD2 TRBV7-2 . TGTGCCAGCAGCTTTATACTAGCGGTTGGCCTAAGCTCCTACAATGAGCAGTTCTTC CASSFILAVGLSSYNEQFF
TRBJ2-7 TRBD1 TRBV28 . TGTGCCAGCGAACCGGGACAGGTGGTAGGGCAGTACTTC CASEPGQVVGQYF
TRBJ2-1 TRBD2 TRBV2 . TGTGCCAGCAGCGGACTAGCGGGTGAGCAGTTCTTC CASSGLAGEQFF
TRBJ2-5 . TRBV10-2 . TGCGCCAGCAGGGAGAGCAGGGGCGTTGGGGAGACCCAGTACTTC CASRESRGVGETQYF
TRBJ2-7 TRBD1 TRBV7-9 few TGTTCCAGCAGCCCATCCGGGACAGGGGGCTCCTACGAGCAGTACTTC CSSSPSGTGGSYEQYF
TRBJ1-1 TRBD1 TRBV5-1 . TGCGCCAGCAGCTTGGGGACAGGGGAGGAGACTGAAGCTTTCTTT CASSLGTGEETEAFF
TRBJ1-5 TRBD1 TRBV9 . TGTGCCAGCAGCGTTGGGACAGCCCCCAATCAGCCCCAGCATTTT CASSVGTAPNQPQHF
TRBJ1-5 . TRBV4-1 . TGCGCCAGCAGCCCGCACGGGGGACAGCCCCAGCATTTT CASSPHGGQPQHF
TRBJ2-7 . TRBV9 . TGTGCCAGCAGCGAGGGGGTTGACGGAACCTACGAGCAGTACTTC CASSEGVDGTYEQYF
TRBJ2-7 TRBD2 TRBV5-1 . TGCGCCAGCAGCTTGGGGGCGGGAGGAGCCTACGAGCAGTACTTC CASSLGAGGAYEQYF
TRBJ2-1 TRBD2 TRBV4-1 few TGCGCCAGCAGCCAAGTGACGGTAGCGGGAAGGGAGTACAATGAGCAGTTCTTC CASSQVTVAGREYNEQFF
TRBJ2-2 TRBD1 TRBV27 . TGTGCCAGCAGTCTTTCTCGGGACAGCATCCAGAACACCGGGGAGCTGTTTTTT CASSLSRDSIQNTGELFF
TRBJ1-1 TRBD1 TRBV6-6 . TGTGCCAGCAGTTCACCCGGGACAGGGACGACTGAAGCTTTCTTT CASSSPGTGTTEAFF
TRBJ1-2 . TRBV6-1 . TGTGCCAGCAGCCTCGAGGCGTCCTATGGCTACACCTTC CASSLEASYGYTF
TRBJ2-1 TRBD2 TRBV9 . TGTGCCAGCAGCGTAGCACTTTCCGGACTAGCGGGACAGGGTGGGTCCTACAATGAGCAGTTCTTC CASSVALSGLAGQGGSYNEQFF
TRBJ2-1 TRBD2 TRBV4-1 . TGCGCCAGCAGCCACATCCGGGGGACTAGCGCTTCCAATGAGCAGTTCTTC CASSHIRGTSASNEQFF
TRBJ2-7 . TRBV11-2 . TGTGCCAGCAGCTTAGAGGCTAGTAAGTCCTACGAGCAGTACTTC CASSLEASKSYEQYF
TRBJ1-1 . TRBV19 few TGTGCCAGTACCCAGGGTACTGAAGCTTTCTTT CASTQGTEAFF